One sample yielded the 27 T cell receptor beta chains listed below, sequenced in a study of blood T cell repertoires in COVID-19 (dated by TCRdb to the early 2020s). Receptor amplification or capture employed the immunoSEQ multiplex PCR assay. In TCRdb, the immuneACCESS table is reduced to in-frame sequences with V and J assigned. These tables do not hold every clone; where another copy was compared, an unresolved V gene accounts for under half, and the others remain unexplained. In all, the sample holds approximately 300,000 clones, and 88% of those were seen once. In total, the top ten clones hold around 11% of the sample. Sequencing used peripheral blood. Every receptor here comes from a woman aged 25 to 39 with COVID-19, enrolled during active disease.

V usage is TRBV29-1 and J usage is TRBJ2-5, with a weak D call TRBD1 (7 bases). The CDR3 totals 12 residues. The V end lost 7 bases, the J end lost 4 bases, and 13 bases lay between the germline ends. The germline V gene has CDR1 SQVTM and CDR2 ANQGSEA. CDR3 bases: TGCAGCGGATACAGGGGAGGAGAGACCCAGTACTTC. It specifies CSGYRGGETQYF.

CDR3 in amino acids: CASSSYLPRGETQYF. In DNA form, the CDR3 reads TGTGCCAGCAGTTCGTACCTCCCTCGGGGAGAGACCCAGTACTTC. The rearrangement uses TRBV6-5 and TRBJ2-5; D is perhaps TRBD2 (5 bases). From germline, CDR1 is MNHEY and CDR2 SVGAGI. V lost 4 bases and J 4 bases, leaving 16 bases between the germline ends. The CDR3 is made up of 15 amino acids.

The gene calls are TRBV2 and TRBJ2-7; 11 positions agree with TRBD1. This CDR3 comprises 14 residues. The V and J ends lost 7 bases and 1 base, in that order; junction bases with no gene match: 3. Germline V gene sequence: CDR1 SNHLY, CDR2 FYNNEI. CDR3 protein: CASTGTGGSYEQYF. CDR3 in DNA: TGTGCCAGCACCGGGACAGGGGGGTCCTACGAGCAGTACTTC. Combining the CDR3 with reference TRBV2 and TRBJ2-7 gives the whole variable domain EPEVTQTPSHQVTQMGQEVILRCVPISNHLYFYWYRQILGQKVEFLVSFYNNEISEKSEIFDDQFSVERPDGSNFTLKIRSTKLEDSAMYFCASTGTGGSYEQYFGPGTRLTVT.

The chain recombines TRBV5-1 with TRBJ2-2; 7 nucleotides match TRBD1. The V gene end was trimmed by 3 bases and the J gene end by 0 bases; junction bases not matched to a gene: 2. CDR1 SGHRS and CDR2 YFSETQ come from the germline V gene. The CDR3 runs to 15 residues. Here the CDR3 reads CASSWDRANTGELFF. DNA of the CDR3: TGCGCCAGCAGCTGGGACAGAGCGAACACCGGGGAGCTGTTTTTT.

This chain joins TRBV6-5 and TRBJ1-2, with D maybe TRBD1 (6 bases). The V end was cut by 5 bases, the J end by 1 base, with 8 bases between. The germline V gene encodes CDR1 MNHEY and CDR2 SVGAGI. This CDR3 is 13 amino acids long. The CDR3 is CASSTGFNYGYTF. The CDR3 bases are TGTGCCAGCAGTACAGGGTTTAACTATGGCTACACCTTC.

The genes are TRBV5-1 and TRBJ2-7; TRBD1 matches at 7 bases. The V segment lost 4 bases and the J segment 0 bases; nucleotides outside the gene matches: 1. This CDR3 is built from 13 residues. CDR1 SGHRS and CDR2 YFSETQ come from the germline V gene. Written as DNA, the CDR3 is TGCGCCAGCAGCGGGGACAGCTCCTACGAGCAGTACTTC. Protein product: CASSGDSSYEQYF.

This chain joins TRBV7-9 and TRBJ2-7; 8 bases are a match to TRBD2. The CDR3 has 16 amino acids. The trim removed 5 bases at V and 4 bases at J, leaving 13 bases unmatched. Germline V lookup: CDR1 SEHNR, CDR2 FQNEAQ (reference sequence). The CDR3 spells CASSLTRGREVYEQYF. The CDR3 coding sequence is TGTGCCAGCAGCCTCACTAGAGGGCGGGAGGTGTACGAGCAGTACTTC.

This clone was seen only a few times. The chain recombines TRBV30 with TRBJ2-6; 11 nucleotides line up with TRBD2. Germline assignment: CDR1 GTSNPN and CDR2 SVGIG (reference sequence). V was clipped by 3 bases and J by 0 bases; unmatched bases: 7. This CDR3 has 18 residues. The CDR3 reads CAWRPGLAVSSGANVLTF. CDR3 coding DNA: TGTGCCTGGAGGCCGGGACTAGCGGTTAGCTCTGGGGCCAACGTCCTGACTTTC.

This chain connects TRBV6-1 to TRBJ2-7, with 12 nucleotides matching TRBD1. The CDR3 runs to 15 residues. Germline V CDR1 and CDR2: MNHNS, SASEGT. Losses at the gene ends were 0 bases for V and 12 bases for J; bases not matched to a gene: 9. The CDR3 reads CASSEAWDRGLARYF. CDR3 sequence (DNA): TGTGCCAGCAGTGAAGCTTGGGACAGGGGGCTCGCTCGGTACTTC.

The CDR3 coding sequence is TGTGCCAGCAGCCCCCGGCACAGGGGATACAATGAGCAGTTCTTC. It specifies CASSPRHRGYNEQFF. V and J are TRBV6-2 or TRBV6-3 and TRBJ2-1; 7 nucleotides align to TRBD1. CDR1 is MNHEY and CDR2 is SVGEGT in the germline V gene. Trimming cost V 6 bases and J 4 bases; bases outside gene matches: 9. CDR3 length: 15 residues.

CDR3 in amino acids: CASSQSAGGPSEQFF. The CDR3 coding sequence is TGTGCCAGCAGCCAGTCAGCGGGAGGGCCCAGTGAGCAGTTCTTC. V is TRBV3-1 (or the pseudogene TRBV3-2) and J is TRBJ2-1, with 10 positions matching TRBD2. This CDR3 region has 15 residues. V gave up 3 bases and J gave up 9 bases; unmatched junction bases: 8. Per germline, CDR1 LGHDT and CDR2 YNNKEL (reference sequence).

This clone is a singleton in its sample. The chain links TRBV5-1 to TRBJ2-1; 10 bases align to TRBD2. Trimming cost V 4 bases and J 7 bases; bases outside gene matches: 14. This CDR3 has 17 amino acids. Germline loops: CDR1 SGHRS, CDR2 YFSETQ. The CDR3 region is CASSGPLASGRRNEQFF. CDR3 DNA: TGCGCCAGCAGCGGCCCTCTAGCTAGCGGGAGAAGGAATGAGCAGTTCTTC.

This chain uses TRBV2 with TRBJ2-7; D may be TRBD2 (6 bases). Trimming pared 6 bases from V and 3 bases from J, leaving 15 bases between. Germline CDR1 reads SNHLY; CDR2 reads FYNNEI. The CDR3 consists of 14 residues. The CDR3 DNA reads TGTGCCAGCAGGAAAGGGGTCGGGGGCTACGAGCAGTACTTC. This codes for CASRKGVGGYEQYF.

V is TRBV5-1 and J is TRBJ2-3; TRBD2 agrees at 8 bases. The V gene end was trimmed by 1 base and the J gene end by 0 bases; junction bases not matched to a gene: 13. CDR1 and CDR2 (germline): SGHRS, YFSETQ. This CDR3 has 19 amino acids. The CDR3 spells CASSLWGSEGLASTDTQYF. The CDR3 DNA is TGCGCCAGCAGCTTGTGGGGCAGCGAAGGACTAGCCAGCACAGATACGCAGTATTTT. The full variable domain, its missing parts supplied by reference TRBV5-1 and TRBJ2-3, is KAGVTQTPRYLIKTRGQQVTLSCSPISGHRSVSWYQQTPGQGLQFLFEYFSETQRNKGNFPGRFSGRQFSNSRSEMNVSTLELGDSALYLCASSLWGSEGLASTDTQYFGPGTRLTVL.

The chain links TRBV27 to TRBJ2-5, with a tentative D call TRBD1 (5 bases). This CDR3 has 15 residues. Trimming left V 5 bases short and J 5 bases short, with 18 bases between. CDR1 is MNHEY, CDR2 SMNVEV, per germline (reference sequence). In nucleotides, the CDR3 is TGTGCCAGCAGTGACCAAGACAGCTCTTGGGAGACCCAGTACTTC. It specifies CASSDQDSSWETQYF.

CDR3 nucleotide sequence: TGTGCCAGCAGCCCAGGTTTTGGGACTGAAGCTTTCTTT. Residues: CASSPGFGTEAFF. This sequence joins TRBV5-6 and TRBJ1-1; D is unclear. Trimming left V 4 bases short and J 5 bases short, with 12 bases between. This CDR3 is built from 13 residues. Germline CDR1 SGHDT, CDR2 YYEEEE. Supplemented by reference TRBV5-6 and TRBJ1-1, the full variable domain reads DAGVTQSPTHLIKTRGQQVTLRCSPKSGHDTVSWYQQALGQGPQFIFQYYEEEERQRGNFPDRFSGHQFPNYSSELNVNALLLGDSALYLCASSPGFGTEAFFGQGTRLTVV.

This chain connects TRBV9 to TRBJ2-2; possibly TRBD1 for D (5 bases). The V gene lost 4 bases and the J gene lost 5 bases, with 15 bases spanning the gap. Looked up from germline, CDR1 is SGDLS and CDR2 is YYNGEE. The CDR3 runs to 15 residues. CDR3 bases: TGTGCCAGCAGCCTAGATGGGGCGGAAACCGGGGAGCTGTTTTTT. Its protein is CASSLDGAETGELFF. Combining the CDR3 with reference TRBV9 and TRBJ2-2 gives the whole variable domain DSGVTQTPKHLITATGQRVTLRCSPRSGDLSVYWYQQSLDQGLQFLIQYYNGEERAKGNILERFSAQQFPDLHSELNLSSLELGDSALYFCASSLDGAETGELFFGEGSRLTVL.

Note on this clone: Other DNA sequences in this sample translate to the same CDR3. This chain links TRBV27 with TRBJ1-1; 11 nucleotides align to TRBD1. From germline, CDR1 is MNHEY and CDR2 SMNVEV (reference sequence). The CDR3 length is 14 residues. The V segment lost 2 bases and the J segment 5 bases; nucleotides outside the gene matches: 1. In DNA, the CDR3 is TGTGCCAGCAGTTTAGGGACAGGGGGGACTGAAGCTTTCTTT. Translation: CASSLGTGGTEAFF.

The chain has TRBV7-9 and TRBJ1-1; TRBD1 agrees at 9 bases. The J segment lost 10 bases and the V segment lost 5 bases, leaving 5 bases of the junction unmatched. Germline-derived CDR1 and CDR2 are SEHNR and FQNEAQ (reference sequence). This CDR3 comprises 12 residues. The CDR3 loop is CASSGEGQGAFF. For the CDR3, the DNA is TGTGCCAGCAGCGGCGAGGGACAGGGAGCTTTCTTT.

V and J are TRBV19 and TRBJ2-2; possible D gene TRBD2, 6 bases. From germline, CDR1 is LNHDA and CDR2 SQIVND (reference sequence). The CDR3 is 14 residues long. The ends were cut back, 8 bases at V and 1 base at J, with 11 bases in the middle. This CDR3 is CASSDSGNTGELFF. CDR3 DNA sequence: TGTGCCAGTTCTGATAGCGGGAACACCGGGGAGCTGTTTTTT. Full variable domain (missing parts from reference TRBV19 and TRBJ2-2): DGGITQSPKYLFRKEGQNVTLSCEQNLNHDAMYWYRQDPGQGLRLIYYSQIVNDFQKGDIAEGYSVSREKKESFPLTVTSAQKNPTAFYLCASSDSGNTGELFFGEGSRLTVL.

This sequence joins TRBV6-5 and TRBJ2-7; TRBD2 might be the D (6 bases). The germline V and J ends were trimmed by 9 bases and 3 bases, with 21 bases remaining between them. The CDR3 is 15 amino acids. Germline values: CDR1 MNHEY, CDR2 SVGAGI. The CDR3 loop reads CASFGGNIPLYEQYF. The CDR3 DNA is TGTGCCAGTTTTGGAGGGAATATACCCCTCTACGAGCAGTACTTC.

The chain combines TRBV10-2 with TRBJ2-7; 11 positions agree with TRBD1. The trim removed 6 bases at V and 2 bases at J, leaving 9 bases unmatched. The CDR3 is made up of 16 amino acids. The germline V gene has CDR1 WSHSY and CDR2 SAAADI. The CDR3 sequence is CASSRTGTGGTYEQYF. In nucleotides, the CDR3 is TGCGCCAGCAGCCGTACCGGGACAGGGGGGACCTACGAGCAGTACTTC.

J is TRBJ2-1 and V is TRBV28; TRBD2 is a possible D gene (5 bases). Trimming removed 3 bases at V and 9 bases at J, with 9 bases between. The CDR3 is 12 amino acids. Germline CDR1 is MDHEN and CDR2 is SYDVKM. The CDR3 here is CASSFQEGEQFF. The CDR3 DNA reads as TGTGCCAGCAGTTTCCAAGAGGGTGAGCAGTTCTTC.

V and J are TRBV10-3 and TRBJ2-5; the D is unclear. CDR1 and CDR2 (germline): ENHRY, SYGVKD. The V end was cut by 2 bases, the J end by 4 bases, with 8 bases between. CDR3 length: 13 residues. As DNA, the CDR3 is TGTGCCATCAGTGAGACTCTCCGAGAGACCCAGTACTTC. The encoded protein is CAISETLRETQYF.

This chain uses TRBV19 with TRBJ1-4; D ambiguous. Trimming left V 7 bases short and J 0 bases short, with 12 bases between. Germline CDR1 is LNHDA and CDR2 is SQIVND (reference sequence). The CDR3 has 15 residues. The CDR3 DNA follows: TGTGCCAGTATCCCCAGCGGGGCAACTAATGAAAAACTGTTTTTT. Its translation is CASIPSGATNEKLFF.

The CDR3 region has the DNA TGTGCCAGCAGCGCCAGCCGGGACTTCGGCGAGCAGTACTTC. This translates into CASSASRDFGEQYF. This chain joins TRBV7-2 and TRBJ2-7; the D gene is possibly TRBD2 (6 bases). Germline V CDR1 and CDR2: SGHTA, FQGNSA. The CDR3 runs 14 residues. Trimming cost V 5 bases and J 6 bases, with 17 bases left between them.

This sequence joins TRBV15 and TRBJ2-3, with TRBD2 identical over 8 bases. CDR3 length: 15 amino acids. CDR1 and CDR2 (germline): LNHNV, YYDKDF (reference sequence). The V gene end was trimmed by 1 base and the J gene end by 8 bases; junction bases not matched to a gene: 8. CDR3 nucleotides: TGTGCCACCAGCAGAGTAGCGGGGCCCGGGGTTACGCAGTATTTT. Its protein product is CATSRVAGPGVTQYF.